The 20 T cell receptor beta chains reported below all come from one sample, sequenced in a study of blood T cell repertoires in COVID-19. Produced via immunoSEQ multiplex PCR; TCRdb's table is partial and in-frame only. The sample lists 150,000 to 200,000 clones, about 79% occurring once. Sequenced material: PBMCs or T cells enriched from blood (not recorded which). These receptors originate from a man between 45 and 60 years old who had recovered from COVID-19.

This rearrangement joins TRBV5-1 to TRBJ1-5; maybe TRBD1 (5 bases). Germline assignment: CDR1 SGHRS and CDR2 YFSETQ. The ends were cut back, 3 bases at V and 9 bases at J, with 13 bases in the middle. The CDR3 totals 13 residues. CDR3 coding DNA: TGCGCCAGCAGCTCCGTTGGAGGGACGCCCCAGCATTTT. Amino acid sequence: CASSSVGGTPQHF.

The chain is built from TRBV3-1 (or the pseudogene TRBV3-2) and TRBJ1-2; TRBD1 aligns across 8 bases. The CDR3 contains 14 residues. J was trimmed by 2 bases and V by 2 bases; bases with no gene match: 1. Germline CDR1 and CDR2: LGHDT and YNNKEL (reference sequence). The CDR3 DNA reads as TGTGCCAGCAGCCAAAGGACAGGGAACTATGGCTACACCTTC. Protein: CASSQRTGNYGYTF.

CDR3: CASSRRTGFAGTEAFF. The CDR3 region has the DNA TGTGCCAGCAGCCGGAGGACAGGGTTTGCAGGCACTGAAGCTTTCTTT. The rearrangement links TRBV27 to TRBJ1-1; 8 positions agree with TRBD1. CDR3 length: 16 residues. Germline values: CDR1 MNHEY, CDR2 SMNVEV (reference sequence). V was pared by 6 bases and J by 4 bases, with 13 bases of the junction left unmatched.

The chain combines TRBV27 with TRBJ1-3; a possible D gene is TRBD1 (5 bases). Germline assignment: CDR1 MNHEY and CDR2 SMNVEV (reference sequence). CDR3 length: 16 amino acids. The ends were cut back, 3 bases at V and 2 bases at J, with 14 bases in the middle. Written as DNA, the CDR3 is TGTGCCAGCAGTTTGCGGGGCGGGGTAGCTGGAAACACCATATATTTT. Translation gives CASSLRGGVAGNTIYF.

The chain carries TRBV19 and TRBJ2-1, with TRBD2 matching 9 bases. Germline CDR1 and CDR2: LNHDA and SQIVND (reference sequence). The CDR3 has 17 amino acids. The J segment lost 3 bases and the V segment lost 0 bases, leaving 6 bases of the junction unmatched. The CDR3 protein is CASSIDIPSGVYNEQFF. The CDR3 region has the DNA TGTGCCAGTAGTATAGATATCCCTAGCGGGGTCTACAATGAGCAGTTCTTC.

V and J are TRBV3-1 (or the pseudogene TRBV3-2) and TRBJ1-3, with D perhaps matching TRBD1 (5 bases). Germline V gene sequence: CDR1 LGHDT, CDR2 YNNKEL (reference sequence). The CDR3 covers 17 residues. The V and J ends lost 1 base and 4 bases respectively, with 17 bases between them. CDR3 bases: TGTGCCAGCAGCCAAGCCCCCCCGGGGGTTGGAGGAAACACCATATATTTT. Its translation: CASSQAPPGVGGNTIYF.

The chain links TRBV7-9 to TRBJ1-5; 9 bases line up with TRBD1. The CDR3 contains 18 residues. The germline V gene encodes CDR1 SEHNR and CDR2 FQNEAQ (reference sequence). The V segment lost 4 bases and the J segment 4 bases; nucleotides outside the gene matches: 14. The CDR3 loop is CASSSTGGQGISNQPQHF. Here the CDR3 DNA reads TGTGCCAGCAGCTCTACCGGGGGACAGGGTATAAGTAATCAGCCCCAGCATTTT.

This chain links TRBV6-5 with TRBJ1-6; possible D gene TRBD1, 5 bases. Germline CDR1 and CDR2: MNHEY and SVGAGI. The CDR3 is 15 amino acids. Trimming stripped 5 bases from V and 9 bases from J, with 17 bases between. The CDR3 loop reads CASSSGTPSRSPLHF. Written as DNA, the CDR3 is TGTGCCAGCAGTAGCGGGACGCCTAGTCGTTCACCCCTCCACTTT.

The V and J genes are TRBV2 and TRBJ1-1; a possible D gene is TRBD1 (6 bases). The V end lost 5 bases, the J end lost 4 bases, and 14 bases lay between the germline ends. Germline V gene sequence: CDR1 SNHLY, CDR2 FYNNEI. The CDR3 length is 14 residues. The CDR3 here is CASSRQVIGTEAFF. The CDR3 DNA reads TGTGCCAGCAGTAGACAGGTAATTGGCACTGAAGCTTTCTTT.

The V gene is TRBV3-1 (or the pseudogene TRBV3-2), the J gene TRBJ2-2, with 7 bases matching TRBD1. The CDR3 runs to 18 residues. Unmatched junction bases numbered 11, after V lost 3 bases and J lost 1 base. CDR1 and CDR2 (germline): LGHDT, YNNKEL (reference sequence). CDR3 nucleotides: TGTGCCAGCAGCCAGACTATAGGGACAGCGAAGAACACCGGGGAGCTGTTTTTT. Translated, it gives CASSQTIGTAKNTGELFF.

This chain joins TRBV3-1 (or the pseudogene TRBV3-2) and TRBJ2-3; the match to TRBD2 covers 10 bases. CDR1 LGHDT and CDR2 YNNKEL come from the germline V gene (reference sequence). CDR3 length equals 14 residues. V was pared by 1 base and J by 14 bases, with 9 bases of the junction left unmatched. The CDR3 here is CASSQVRQAGGRYF. As DNA, the CDR3 is TGTGCCAGCAGCCAAGTTCGGCAAGCGGGGGGGCGGTATTTT.

J is TRBJ1-1 and V is TRBV11-2, with 10 positions matching TRBD1. CDR3 size: 17 residues. The V and J ends lost 5 bases and 0 bases, in that order; junction bases with no gene match: 9. Germline V gene sequence: CDR1 SGHAT, CDR2 FQNNGV. CDR3 nucleotide sequence: TGTGCCAGCAGCCCGGCCGGGACAGGGGACATGAACACTGAAGCTTTCTTT. Translation: CASSPAGTGDMNTEAFF.

The chain carries TRBV11-2 and TRBJ2-7; D possibly corresponds to TRBD2 (6 bases). The CDR3 runs 13 residues. CDR1 and CDR2 from the germline V gene are SGHAT and FQNNGV. The V gene lost 1 base and the J gene lost 6 bases, with 10 bases spanning the gap. The CDR3 region has the DNA TGTGCCAGCAGCTTAGTGGGCGGGACCGAGCAGTACTTC. Encoded protein: CASSLVGGTEQYF.

The rearrangement joins TRBV5-4 to TRBJ1-1; D may be TRBD1 (6 bases). The V gene's germline CDR1 is SGHNT and CDR2 YYREEE (reference sequence). The CDR3 spans 14 residues. V lost 5 bases to trimming and J lost 5 bases, with 16 bases between them. In nucleotides, the CDR3 is TGTGCCAGCAGTCCCGGGGGGCTGGTAACTGAAGCTTTCTTT. Translated, it gives CASSPGGLVTEAFF. Full variable domain (outside the CDR3, taken from reference TRBV5-4 and TRBJ1-1): ETGVTQSPTHLIKTRGQQVTLRCSSQSGHNTVSWYQQALGQGPQFIFQYYREEENGRGNFPPRFSGLQFPNYSSELNVNALELDDSALYLCASSPGGLVTEAFFGQGTRLTVV.

V usage is TRBV1 and J usage is TRBJ2-7; the listed D gene, TRBD2, was not tested against the DNA. TRBV1 has pseudogene status. There are 16 residues in the CDR3. DNA of the CDR3: TGCACCAGTAGACTAGCGGGGGGCGATGTCGGCGACGAGCAGTACTTC. It is translated as CTSRLAGGDVGDEQYF.

This clone was seen more than once but under ten times. V gene TRBV7-2 combines with J gene TRBJ1-2; D remains ambiguous. The CDR3 consists of 13 residues. Germline V lookup: CDR1 SGHTA, CDR2 FQGNSA. Trimming removed 2 bases at V and 2 bases at J, with 6 bases between. The CDR3 DNA reads as TGTGCCAGCAGCTTAAGGCGGAACTATGGCTACACCTTC. It yields the protein CASSLRRNYGYTF.

This chain uses TRBV7-3 with TRBJ2-3, with 9 bases matching TRBD2. Germline assignment: CDR1 SGHTA and CDR2 FQGTGA. The trim removed 2 bases at V and 2 bases at J, leaving 8 bases unmatched. The CDR3 contains 17 residues. The CDR3 spells CASSLYAGGPYTDTQYF. As DNA, the CDR3 is TGTGCCAGCAGCTTATACGCGGGGGGGCCTTACACAGATACGCAGTATTTT.

The chain combines TRBV28 with TRBJ1-5; the match to TRBD1 covers 8 bases. The CDR3 runs to 14 residues. V shed 9 bases, J shed 3 bases, and the junction held 7 bases outside the gene matches. Germline values: CDR1 MDHEN, CDR2 SYDVKM. The CDR3 DNA follows: TGTGCCAGTTGCGACAGGGGATCCAATCAGCCCCAGCATTTT. Encoded protein: CASCDRGSNQPQHF.

A single count supports this clone. CDR3 sequence: CASSQGQVSPLHF. The CDR3 nucleotides are TGTGCCAGCAGCCAAGGGCAGGTCTCACCCCTCCACTTT. The chain joins TRBV3-1 (or the pseudogene TRBV3-2) to TRBJ1-6; D unclear. Trimming took 1 base from V and 10 from J, leaving 8 bases between them. Germline CDR1 LGHDT, CDR2 YNNKEL (reference sequence). This CDR3 is built from 13 residues.

J is TRBJ2-2 and V is TRBV30; D unclear. The V gene lost 0 bases and the J gene lost 6 bases, with 11 bases spanning the gap. This CDR3 comprises 14 residues. CDR1 and CDR2 from the germline V gene are GTSNPN and SVGIG (reference sequence). This CDR3 is CAWSVLTNAGELFF. The CDR3 nucleotides are TGTGCCTGGAGTGTCCTAACTAACGCCGGGGAGCTGTTTTTT.